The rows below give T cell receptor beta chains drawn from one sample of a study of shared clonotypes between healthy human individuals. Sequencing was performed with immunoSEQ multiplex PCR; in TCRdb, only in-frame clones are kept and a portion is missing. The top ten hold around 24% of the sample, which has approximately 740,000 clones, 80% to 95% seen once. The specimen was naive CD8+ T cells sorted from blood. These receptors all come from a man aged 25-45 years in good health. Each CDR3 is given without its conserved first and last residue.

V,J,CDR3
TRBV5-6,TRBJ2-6,ASSPFGGGANVLT
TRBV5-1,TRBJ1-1,ASSSTGGSTEAF
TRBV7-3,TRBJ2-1,ASSPDPLNEQF
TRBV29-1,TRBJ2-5,SVEVVGLAGFGQETQY
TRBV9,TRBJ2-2,ASSVESMESGELF
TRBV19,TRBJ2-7,ASSGHETDPYEQY
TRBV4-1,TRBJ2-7,ASSQGPAPLEQY
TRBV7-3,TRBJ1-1,ASSFYPHKGEGLNTEAF
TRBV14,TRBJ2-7,ASSQERGTYEQY
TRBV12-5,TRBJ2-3,ASGLGDTQY
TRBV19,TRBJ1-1,ASSIAGQGSEAF
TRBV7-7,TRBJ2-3,ASSPRGGLAGADTQY
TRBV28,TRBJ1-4,ASRPTQVPLRKLF
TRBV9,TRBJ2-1,ASSGPKQF
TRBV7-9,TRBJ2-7,ASSSFTEGHEQY
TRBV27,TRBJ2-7,ASSMLGDEQY
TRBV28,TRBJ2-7,ASRSFEGQLLEEQY
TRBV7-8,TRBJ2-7,ASSPGLAGPLAYEQY
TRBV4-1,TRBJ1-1,ASSHGQLNTEAF
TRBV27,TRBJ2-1,ASSLSSPRNEQF
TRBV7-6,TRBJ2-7,ASSLEIAGARYEQY
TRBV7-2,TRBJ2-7,ASSPLAGGFYEQY
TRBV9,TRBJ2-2,ASSSRGGTGELF
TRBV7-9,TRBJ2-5,ASSFLDLTQY
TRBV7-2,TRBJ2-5,ASSLGEETQY
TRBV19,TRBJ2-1,ASSIVWRDNEQF
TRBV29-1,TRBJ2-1,SVEDRGVTGTYNEQF
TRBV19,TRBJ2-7,ASSPGLAHYEQY
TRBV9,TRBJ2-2,ASSVRASGIRAANTGELF
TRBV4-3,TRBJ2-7,ASSQDISPPYPYEQY
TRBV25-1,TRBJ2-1,ASSEISGSRDEQF
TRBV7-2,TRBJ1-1,ASRGAGGPEAF
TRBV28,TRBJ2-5,ASSLGLVVGEETQY
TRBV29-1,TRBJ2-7,SASGPQDNEQY
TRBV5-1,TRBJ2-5,ASSLVGDFQETQY
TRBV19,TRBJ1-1,ASSVGRDRIEAF
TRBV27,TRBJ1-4,ASRFQGDREKLF
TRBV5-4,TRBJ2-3,ASSYAGLATDTQY
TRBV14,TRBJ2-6,ASSHVLVEKSGANVLT
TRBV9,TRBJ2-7,ASSVDRGYEQY
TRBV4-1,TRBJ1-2,ASSGQSGGYT
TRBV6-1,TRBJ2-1,ASSPGGPQMGQF
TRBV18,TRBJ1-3,ASISGNTIY
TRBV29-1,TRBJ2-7,SVEGPGPGGYEQY